Presented here are 29 T cell receptor beta chains from one specimen sequenced in a study of T cell responses to AZD1222 COVID-19 vaccine. The protocol was immunoSEQ multiplex PCR, while the TCRdb copy is restricted to in-frame clones and leaves out a portion. The data show 200,000 to 250,000 clones, approximately 94% seen once. The specimen comprised peripheral blood, sampled 28 days after the second dose of the MenACWY control vaccine. Every receptor here comes from an adult who received the MenACWY meningococcal vaccine as a control.

This clone was observed once. The genes are TRBV9 and TRBJ2-1; 7 positions match TRBD2. The germline CDR1 and CDR2 sequences are SGDLS and YYNGEE. There are 16 residues in the CDR3. The J segment lost 0 bases and the V segment lost 3 bases, leaving 6 bases of the junction unmatched. The CDR3 region has the DNA TGTGCCAGCAGCGGCTCCGAGCGGGACTCCTACAATGAGCAGTTCTTC. Translation: CASSGSERDSYNEQFF.

The chain couples TRBV28 to TRBJ2-5; D not certain. V lost 5 bases, J lost 2 bases, and 18 bases lay in between. Germline values: CDR1 MDHEN, CDR2 SYDVKM. This CDR3 is 16 amino acids long. The DNA for the CDR3 is TGTGCCAGCAGTCGCCAAGACATCGAAGGGCAAGAGACCCAGTACTTC. Its protein is CASSRQDIEGQETQYF. Supplemented by reference TRBV28 and TRBJ2-5, the full variable domain reads DVKVTQSSRYLVKRTGEKVFLECVQDMDHENMFWYRQDPGLGLRLIYFSYDVKMKEKGDIPEGYSVSREKKERFSLILESASTNQTSMYLCASSRQDIEGQETQYFGPGTRLLVL.

The rearrangement joins TRBV15 to TRBJ1-1; D is perhaps TRBD1 (6 bases). Trimming shortened V by 8 bases and J by 4 bases, and 14 bases separated the two germline ends. The germline CDR1 and CDR2 sequences are LNHNV and YYDKDF (reference sequence). The CDR3 totals 13 residues. This CDR3 is CATGRGSSTEAFF. DNA of the CDR3: TGTGCCACCGGGAGGGGGTCGAGCACTGAAGCTTTCTTT.

This chain connects TRBV5-6 to TRBJ1-4, with D possibly TRBD1 on 6 matching bases. The CDR3 totals 15 residues. In germline, CDR1 is SGHDT, CDR2 YYEEEE. V lost 4 bases, J lost 7 bases, and 17 bases lay in between. In DNA, the CDR3 is TGTGCCAGCAGCAGCGGGGGCCGGGTCCGTGAAAAACTGTTTTTT. This encodes CASSSGGRVREKLFF.

This clone occurred many times. J is TRBJ1-2 and V is TRBV28; no reliable D call. The V gene's germline CDR1 is MDHEN and CDR2 SYDVKM. This CDR3 region has 18 residues. Trimming cost V 4 bases and J 0 bases, with 21 bases left between them. The CDR3 sequence is CASSSPLAQSSPNYGYTF. CDR3 nucleotide sequence: TGTGCCAGCAGTTCCCCCTTGGCTCAATCATCTCCTAACTATGGCTACACCTTC.

The genes are TRBV2 and TRBJ2-7; D is perhaps TRBD1 or TRBD2 (6 bases each). This CDR3 spans 15 amino acids. The V end lost 4 bases, the J end lost 3 bases, and 16 bases lay between the germline ends. Looked up from germline, CDR1 is SNHLY and CDR2 is FYNNEI. The CDR3 bases are TGTGCCAGCAGTGCCGGGGGCGTGAAACTCTACGAGCAGTACTTC. It yields the protein CASSAGGVKLYEQYF.

The J gene is TRBJ2-7, the V gene TRBV9; D is unclear. The CDR3 is 14 residues long. Germline CDR1 SGDLS, CDR2 YYNGEE. Trimming took off 0 bases at V and 7 bases at J, with 14 bases between the two ends. CDR3 sequence reads: CASSVEVSDGEQYF. Here the CDR3 DNA reads TGTGCCAGCAGCGTAGAGGTGAGCGACGGGGAGCAGTACTTC.

The chain is built from TRBV5-6 and TRBJ1-1, with 7 bases lining up with TRBD1. Germline V gene data show CDR1 as SGHDT and CDR2 as YYEEEE. The length of the CDR3 is 14 residues. After removal of 4 bases from V and 0 bases from J, the junction contained 3 bases not matched to a gene. The CDR3 sequence is CASSQGQLNTEAFF. The CDR3 DNA follows: TGTGCCAGCAGCCAGGGACAGCTGAACACTGAAGCTTTCTTT.

The J gene is TRBJ2-5, the V gene TRBV15; D remains unclear. Trimming cost V 1 base and J 5 bases, with 8 bases left between them. CDR1 is LNHNV and CDR2 is YYDKDF in the germline V gene (reference sequence). The CDR3 is made up of 13 amino acids. The CDR3 sequence: CATSRVAFETQYF. The CDR3 DNA reads as TGTGCCACCAGCAGAGTTGCTTTCGAGACCCAGTACTTC.

The V and J genes are TRBV6-5 and TRBJ2-5; 14 bases match TRBD2. The length of the CDR3 is 15 residues. V gave up 5 bases and J gave up 5 bases; unmatched junction bases: 4. Germline V gene sequence: CDR1 MNHEY, CDR2 SVGAGI. The CDR3 sequence is CASSPGLAGVETQYF. Here the CDR3 DNA reads TGTGCCAGCAGTCCGGGACTAGCGGGAGTCGAGACCCAGTACTTC.

CDR3 protein: CASSLDSGAYNEQFF. The CDR3 nucleotides read TGTGCCAGCAGCCTCGATAGCGGGGCCTACAATGAGCAGTTCTTC. J is TRBJ2-1 and V is TRBV28; TRBD2 aligns across 8 bases. V shed 6 bases, J shed 2 bases, and the junction held 6 bases outside the gene matches. The CDR3 has 15 residues. Germline loops: CDR1 MDHEN, CDR2 SYDVKM.

This clone was observed a single time. CDR3 sequence reads: CASSLQAGGNNEQFF. The CDR3 DNA follows: TGTGCCAGCAGCTTACAAGCGGGGGGGAACAATGAGCAGTTCTTC. The V gene is TRBV11-2, the J gene TRBJ2-1; the match to TRBD2 covers 10 bases. This CDR3 is 15 amino acids long. J was trimmed by 5 bases and V by 2 bases; bases with no gene match: 3. Germline CDR1 reads SGHAT; CDR2 reads FQNNGV.

The DNA of the CDR3 is TGTGCCTGGATGGGGGGCAGGGGAAATACGCAGTATTTT. Translation gives CAWMGGRGNTQYF. This rearrangement joins TRBV30 to TRBJ2-3; D possibly matches TRBD1 or TRBD2 (6 bases each). Germline V lookup: CDR1 GTSNPN, CDR2 SVGIG (reference sequence). The CDR3 loop spans 13 amino acids. The ends were cut back, 4 bases at V and 7 bases at J, with 15 bases in the middle.

The V call is TRBV5-5, the J call TRBJ2-7, with 7 bases fitting TRBD1. CDR1 is SGHKS, CDR2 YYEKEE, per germline (reference sequence). V shed 4 bases, J shed 2 bases, and the junction held 6 bases outside the gene matches. This CDR3 is built from 14 residues. CDR3 DNA: TGTGCCAGCAGCGCCGGGACAGACACCTACGAGCAGTACTTC. Translated, it gives CASSAGTDTYEQYF.

The chain has TRBV6-1 and TRBJ2-3, with TRBD2 identical over 9 bases. CDR3 length: 17 residues. CDR1 MNHNS and CDR2 SASEGT come from the germline V gene. The V gene end was trimmed by 4 bases and the J gene end by 4 bases; junction bases not matched to a gene: 12. Here the CDR3 reads CASSGASLAGWADTQYF. In DNA, the CDR3 is TGTGCCAGCAGTGGGGCTTCGCTAGCGGGATGGGCAGATACGCAGTATTTT.

The rearrangement joins TRBV7-9 to TRBJ1-5; D remains ambiguous. Germline V gene sequence: CDR1 SEHNR, CDR2 FQNEAQ (reference sequence). Trimming cost V 4 bases and J 5 bases, with 6 bases left between them. The CDR3 length is 12 residues. The CDR3 region has the DNA TGTGCCAGCAGCTCCGTAGATCAGCCCCAGCATTTT. Translated, it gives CASSSVDQPQHF.

V is TRBV29-1 and J is TRBJ1-2; D gene uncertain. Germline lookup yields CDR1 SQVTM and CDR2 ANQGSEA. V was clipped by 2 bases and J by 0 bases, with 10 bases between them. The CDR3 is 14 amino acids. The CDR3 sequence is CSVELYTTNYGYTF. The CDR3 nucleotides read TGCAGCGTTGAACTCTATACTACTAACTATGGCTACACCTTC.

The J gene is TRBJ2-3, the V gene TRBV27; the match to TRBD2 covers 8 bases. V lost 8 bases, J lost 3 bases, and 10 bases stayed unmatched. The CDR3 sequence is 15 residues long. In germline, CDR1 is MNHEY, CDR2 SMNVEV (reference sequence). In DNA, the CDR3 is TGTGCCAGCGGCGACAGCGGGAGAGGAACAGATACGCAGTATTTT. Encoded protein: CASGDSGRGTDTQYF.

The chain uses TRBV18 and TRBJ1-6, with a weak D call TRBD1 (5 bases). The germline gives CDR1 KGHSH, CDR2 LQKENI. Trimming took 5 bases from V and 7 from J, leaving 12 bases between them. CDR3 length equals 14 residues. The CDR3 loop is CASSAGGGNSPLHF. The CDR3 DNA follows: TGTGCCAGCTCAGCAGGCGGGGGGAATTCACCCCTCCACTTT.

The V gene is TRBV30, the J gene TRBJ2-1; D is ambiguous. Germline CDR1 GTSNPN, CDR2 SVGIG (reference sequence). V was pared by 2 bases and J by 6 bases, with 14 bases between. The CDR3 is 14 residues long. The CDR3 DNA follows: TGTGCCTGGAGTTCGACTTCCATGGGCAATGAGCAGTTCTTC. It is translated as CAWSSTSMGNEQFF.

This CDR3 is CASSLLGDVKSPLHF. DNA for the CDR3: TGTGCCAGCAGTTTATTGGGGGATGTGAAATCACCCCTCCACTTT. The rearrangement uses TRBV28 and TRBJ1-6, with D perhaps TRBD1 (5 bases). The CDR3 covers 15 residues. Germline values: CDR1 MDHEN, CDR2 SYDVKM. V lost 1 base to trimming and J lost 10 bases, with 14 bases between them.

V is TRBV4-2 and J is TRBJ2-7; the D gene is possibly TRBD2 (5 bases). CDR1 LGHNA and CDR2 YNFKEQ come from the germline V gene. This CDR3 contains 15 residues. Trimming pared 0 bases from V and 5 bases from J, leaving 14 bases between. In DNA form, the CDR3 reads TGTGCCAGCAGCCAAGATCGCCAAACCGGGAACGAGCAGTACTTC. Protein: CASSQDRQTGNEQYF.

This sequence joins TRBV27 and TRBJ1-3; no reliable D call. CDR1 MNHEY and CDR2 SMNVEV come from the germline V gene (reference sequence). Trimming took 6 bases from V and 0 from J, leaving 9 bases between them. This CDR3 spans 14 amino acids. CDR3 protein: CASSRLSSGNTIYF. The CDR3 region has the DNA TGTGCCAGCAGCAGACTCTCCTCTGGAAACACCATATATTTT.

The chain employs TRBV6-5 and TRBJ2-2, with TRBD2 identical over 14 bases. Looked up from germline, CDR1 is MNHEY and CDR2 is SVGAGI. Germline trimming cut 3 bases from V and 5 bases from J; bases unmatched to any gene: 2. The CDR3 is made up of 16 amino acids. The CDR3: CASSYGLAGGTGELFF. The CDR3 bases are TGTGCCAGCAGTTATGGACTAGCGGGAGGTACCGGGGAGCTGTTTTTT.

This chain joins TRBV9 and TRBJ2-5; TRBD1 aligns across 7 bases. Germline V lookup: CDR1 SGDLS, CDR2 YYNGEE. This CDR3 has 15 residues. After removal of 2 bases from V and 3 bases from J, the junction contained 7 bases not matched to a gene. The CDR3 region is CASSVWDSWEETQYF. The CDR3 nucleotides are TGTGCCAGCAGCGTTTGGGACAGCTGGGAAGAGACCCAGTACTTC.

The chain employs TRBV30 and TRBJ1-1; D is unresolved. CDR1 is GTSNPN, CDR2 SVGIG, per germline (reference sequence). There are 12 residues in the CDR3. Trimming cost V 4 bases and J 1 base, with 7 bases left between them. The CDR3 sequence is CAWTSSNTEAFF. The CDR3 DNA reads as TGTGCCTGGACAAGCTCGAACACTGAAGCTTTCTTT. The full variable domain, its missing parts supplied by reference TRBV30 and TRBJ1-1, is SQTIHQWPATLVQPVGSPLSLECTVEGTSNPNLYWYRQAAGRGLQLLFYSVGIGQISSEVPQNLSASRPQDRQFILSSKKLLLSDSGFYLCAWTSSNTEAFFGQGTRLTVV.

The chain couples TRBV6-5 to TRBJ1-4; tentative D call: TRBD1 (5 bases). The CDR3 loop spans 15 amino acids. The germline V and J ends were trimmed by 2 bases and 7 bases, with 14 bases remaining between them. Germline assignment: CDR1 MNHEY and CDR2 SVGAGI. The CDR3 spells CASSYRRVGGEKLFF. DNA of the CDR3: TGTGCCAGCAGTTACAGAAGGGTTGGGGGTGAAAAACTGTTTTTT.

V and J are TRBV3-1 (or the pseudogene TRBV3-2) and TRBJ2-1; D may be TRBD1 (5 bases). Germline lookup yields CDR1 LGHDT and CDR2 YNNKEL (reference sequence). V was clipped by 4 bases and J by 0 bases, with 10 bases between them. The CDR3 has 15 residues. For the CDR3, the DNA is TGTGCCAGCAGCCTGGGGCGAAGCTCCTACAATGAGCAGTTCTTC. Translating it yields CASSLGRSSYNEQFF.

This clone is a singleton in its sample. This chain links TRBV7-9 with TRBJ2-7, with D tentatively TRBD1 (5 bases). This CDR3 has 14 amino acids. V was shortened by 5 bases and J by 3 bases, with 14 bases between the two germline ends. CDR1 and CDR2 (germline): SEHNR, FQNEAQ (reference sequence). CDR3 in DNA: TGTGCCAGCAGCCCGAGTGGACAAAGCTACGAGCAGTACTTC. Translating gives CASSPSGQSYEQYF.